These 8 T cell receptor beta chains were sequenced from one sample in a study of blood T cell repertoires in COVID-19. Sequencing was performed with immunoSEQ multiplex PCR; in TCRdb, only in-frame clones are kept and a portion is missing. The profile covers roughly 86,000 clones, with approximately 82% appearing a single time and more than 2% taken by the ten largest. Sequenced sample: peripheral blood. The receptors were sampled from a woman in her 70s with acute or convalescent COVID-19.

The chain uses TRBV3-1 (or the pseudogene TRBV3-2) and TRBJ1-2; 7 positions match TRBD1. V lost 4 bases to trimming and J lost 8 bases; unmatched junction nucleotides: 10. There are 14 residues in the CDR3. CDR1 is LGHDT, CDR2 YNNKEL, per germline (reference sequence). CDR3 in DNA: TGTGCCAGCAGCCCTCTCCAAAGGACAGGCGGCTACACCTTC. It translates to CASSPLQRTGGYTF.

This clone was picked up a small number of times. The rearrangement uses TRBV12-2 and TRBJ1-2. TRBV12-2 is an annotated pseudogene. This CDR3 contains 15 residues. DNA of the CDR3: TGTGCAAGTCGCTTCCGAGGGCTCAATAACTATGGCTACACCTTC. This encodes CASRFRGLNNYGYTF.

This clone was seen more than once but under ten times. CDR3 residues: CASSWGPGQDTEAFF. The CDR3 DNA reads as TGTGCCAGCAGCTGGGGGCCGGGACAGGACACTGAAGCTTTCTTT. This sequence joins TRBV7-2 and TRBJ1-1; 8 bases align to TRBD1. CDR3 length: 15 residues. V gave up 4 bases and J gave up 3 bases; unmatched junction bases: 7. The V gene's germline CDR1 is SGHTA and CDR2 FQGNSA.

The chain employs TRBV30 and TRBJ2-5; 10 bases fit TRBD1. Germline V gene data show CDR1 as GTSNPN and CDR2 as SVGIG (reference sequence). Trimming removed 3 bases from V and 5 bases from J; junction bases left unmatched: 6. CDR3 length: 14 amino acids. CDR3 in amino acids: CAWSRTGGRETQYF. DNA for the CDR3: TGTGCCTGGAGCCGGACAGGGGGTAGGGAGACCCAGTACTTC.

V gene TRBV5-1 combines with J gene TRBJ1-1, with D uncertain. The CDR3 is made up of 15 amino acids. The V and J ends lost 4 bases and 1 base respectively, with 14 bases between them. CDR1 SGHRS and CDR2 YFSETQ come from the germline V gene. DNA of the CDR3: TGCGCCAGCAGCCCCTCGGGGAAAACGAACACTGAAGCTTTCTTT. Protein: CASSPSGKTNTEAFF.

This sequence joins TRBV28 and TRBJ1-2; TRBD1 matches at 7 bases. Germline V gene data show CDR1 as MDHEN and CDR2 as SYDVKM. This CDR3 spans 14 amino acids. Germline trimming cut 5 bases from V and 7 bases from J; bases unmatched to any gene: 10. CDR3 sequence: CASSAPDREAGYTF. CDR3 nucleotides: TGTGCCAGCAGTGCCCCCGACAGGGAAGCTGGCTACACCTTC.

This clone was observed once. V is TRBV6-5 and J is TRBJ1-1; D may be TRBD1 (6 bases). The CDR3 has 14 amino acids. The germline V gene has CDR1 MNHEY and CDR2 SVGAGI. The V and J ends lost 2 bases and 3 bases respectively, with 10 bases between them. CDR3 protein: CASSYDQGYTEAFF. The CDR3 bases are TGTGCCAGCAGTTACGACCAGGGGTACACTGAAGCTTTCTTT.

V gene TRBV29-1 combines with J gene TRBJ2-4, with 7 bases that match TRBD1. V lost 7 bases to trimming and J lost 2 bases; unmatched junction nucleotides: 5. This CDR3 region has 13 residues. Germline V gene data show CDR1 as SQVTM and CDR2 as ANQGSEA. The chain's CDR3 is CSALQGSKNIQYF. The CDR3 region has the DNA TGCAGCGCCCTACAGGGGTCCAAAAACATTCAGTACTTC.